A selection of T cell receptor beta chains follows, all from one sample in a study of OX40 agonist ivuxolimab in advanced cancers. TCRdb keeps only in-frame clones here, not all; method: immunoSEQ multiplex PCR. In the table there are roughly 15,000 clones, about 75% of which are singletons. This specimen was CD4+ or CD8+ T cells sorted from blood, taken in a trial of the OX40 agonist ivuxolimab. These TCRs come from an adult with an advanced solid tumor such as melanoma, head and neck, liver or kidney cancer. The CDR3 runs from the conserved cysteine through the conserved F or W. The D gene is left open where the match is weak. Size is omitted from some rows. Given values are once, few, many or a class for expanded clones.

>TRBV18|medium-sized|TRBD1|TRBJ2-2
TGTGCCAGCTCACCTACCGGGACAGGGGACACTGCCGGGGAGCTGTTTTTT
CASSPTGTGDTAGELFF
>TRBV6-5|NA|NA|TRBJ1-2
TGTGCCAGCAGTTACGGGACGACGACTTATGGCTACACCTTC
CASSYGTTTYGYTF
>TRBV28|few|NA|TRBJ1-1
TGTGCCAGCAGGAAGGTTCGGGATTTTGGAGTAAACGCTGAAGCTTTCTTT
CASRKVRDFGVNAEAFF
>TRBV19|NA|NA|TRBJ2-1
TGTGCCAGTAGTATTGCACAGTACAATGAGCAGTTCTTC
CASSIAQYNEQFF
>TRBV27|NA|NA|TRBJ2-3
TGTGCCAGCAGGCGGGTAGGGACAGATACGCAGTATTTT
CASRRVGTDTQYF
>TRBV6-5|NA|TRBD2|TRBJ2-1
TGTGCCAGCAGTTACCTAGCGGGAGGGGCCTACAATGAGCAGTTCTTC
CASSYLAGGAYNEQFF
>TRBV5-1|NA|NA|TRBJ1-1
TGCGCCAGCAGCCCCTGGAGCCCCGGGACTGAAGCTTTCTTT
CASSPWSPGTEAFF
>TRBV28|once|NA|TRBJ1-5
TGTGCCAGCAGTTCCCGACAGGAGGGTGGCAATCAGCCCCAGCATTTT
CASSSRQEGGNQPQHF
>TRBV9|NA|TRBD1|TRBJ2-3
TGTGCCAGCAGCGTAGGAACGGCAGGGGGCGAGGATACGCAGTATTTT
CASSVGTAGGEDTQYF
>TRBV5-6|once|NA|TRBJ2-2
TGTGCCAGCAGCTTGGTCCAAAACACCGGGGAGCTGTTTTTT
CASSLVQNTGELFF
>TRBV7-9|once|NA|TRBJ2-3
TGTGCCACATTGCCTCCACGGGGCATAGATACGCAGTATTTT
CATLPPRGIDTQYF
>TRBV2|few|NA|TRBJ2-1
TGTGCCAGCATGGAGCTTGGGAGGAATGAGCAGTTCTTC
CASMELGRNEQFF
>TRBV5-4|NA|TRBD2|TRBJ2-1
TGTGCCAGCAGCTTGCAGCGGGGGAGCTCCTACAATGAGCAGTTCTTC
CASSLQRGSSYNEQFF
>TRBV18|NA|NA|TRBJ1-4
TGTGCCAGCTCACCAAGGCCAGCAGCAACTAATGAAAAACTGTTTTTT
CASSPRPAATNEKLFF
>TRBV2|few|NA|TRBJ2-3
TGTGCCAGCAGTGACGAGCGGTTCACAGATACGCAGTATTTT
CASSDERFTDTQYF
>TRBV11-2|NA|NA|TRBJ2-2
TGTGCCAGCAGCTTAGGCGGGATGGAGCTGTTTTTT
CASSLGGMELFF
>TRBV27|once|NA|TRBJ2-7
TGTGCCAGCAGTTTGGGCGGAGGGGCCTACGAGCAGTACTTC
CASSLGGGAYEQYF
>TRBV27|NA|NA|TRBJ2-1
TGTGCCAGCAGTCTAGGGCCTCGAGAAGCGGCCTACAATGAGCAGTTCTTC
CASSLGPREAAYNEQFF
>TRBV4-3|few|TRBD1|TRBJ1-5
TGCGCCAGCAGCCCGGACAGGGAGCCGTCTCAGCCCCAGCATTTT
CASSPDREPSQPQHF
>TRBV5-1|NA|TRBD2|TRBJ2-1
TGCGCCAGCAGCTTGGTAGGGACTAGCGGGAGCCTTGAGCAGTTCTTC
CASSLVGTSGSLEQFF
>TRBV4-3|NA|NA|TRBJ2-7
TGCGCCAGCAGCCAAGGGCTTGGGGTGGGCGAGCAGTACTTC
CASSQGLGVGEQYF
>TRBV5-4|NA|TRBD2|TRBJ2-3
TGTGCCAGCAGCTTGGGACTAGCGGGGGGTATCGCAGATACGCAGTATTTT
CASSLGLAGGIADTQYF
>TRBV7-9|NA|TRBD2|TRBJ2-3
TGTGCCAGCAGCTGGGCCGGGCGGGAGGACGGAGATACGCAGTATTTT
CASSWAGREDGDTQYF
>TRBV4-3|NA|NA|TRBJ2-5
TGCGCCAGCAGCCAAGATGGGCGCGGTCAAGAGACCCAGTACTTC
CASSQDGRGQETQYF
>TRBV13|once|TRBD2|TRBJ2-1
TGTGCCAGCAGCTCTCTAGCGGGAGGATCCTACAATGAGCAGTTCTTC
CASSSLAGGSYNEQFF
>TRBV27|NA|NA|TRBJ2-7
TGTGCCAGCAGTTTCTCCCAGGGCAGCGAGCAGTACTTC
CASSFSQGSEQYF
>TRBV28|NA|NA|TRBJ2-5
TGTGCCAGCAGTTTAACCGACAGCCTTTTAGGGCAGTACTTC
CASSLTDSLLGQYF
>TRBV19|NA|NA|TRBJ2-5
TGTGCCAGTAGTATCCTGCTCAATTGGGGGGAGACCCAGTACTTC
CASSILLNWGETQYF
>TRBV10-1|NA|TRBD2|TRBJ2-3
TGCGCCAGCAGTGAGTCGCTGGCTAGCGGGAGGACAGATACGCAGTATTTT
CASSESLASGRTDTQYF
>TRBV10-1|NA|NA|TRBJ2-2
TGCGCCAGCAGTGAGTTCACGGGGTTGAACACCGGGGAGCTGTTTTTT
CASSEFTGLNTGELFF
>TRBV10-3|NA|TRBD1|TRBJ1-1
TGTGCCATCAGTGAGCCGGAGGGGGCCGAAGCTTTCTTT
CAISEPEGAEAFF
>TRBV5-8|NA|TRBD1|TRBJ2-2
TGTGCCAGCAGCATCTTCGGGACAGGGGAGGGGGAGCTGTTTTTT
CASSIFGTGEGELFF
>TRBV19|NA|NA|TRBJ2-6
TGTGCCAGTAGTATATTGGTCTCTGGGGCCAACGTCCTGACTTTC
CASSILVSGANVLTF
>TRBV7-9|NA|TRBD1|TRBJ1-4
TGTGCCAGCAGCCCCTTCAATCCGGGACAGAGCACCGAAAAACTGTTTTTT
CASSPFNPGQSTEKLFF
>TRBV6-1|NA|NA|TRBJ1-1
TGTGCCAGCAGTGAGGGACCATTCATGAACACTGAAGCTTTCTTT
CASSEGPFMNTEAFF
>TRBV9|NA|NA|TRBJ2-3
TGTGCCAGCAGCGTGGACAGCACAGATACGCAGTATTTT
CASSVDSTDTQYF
>TRBV14|few|NA|TRBJ1-1
TGTGCCAGCAGCACAACCCGCATACCATTAGACAGGTGGGGCACTGAAGCTTTCTTT
CASSTTRIPLDRWGTEAFF
>TRBV18|NA|NA|TRBJ1-1
TGTGCCAGCTCACCCGACACTTACACTGAAGCTTTCTTT
CASSPDTYTEAFF
>TRBV7-9|NA|NA|TRBJ2-7
TGTGCCAGCAGCCCCAACTCCTACGAGCAGTACTTC
CASSPNSYEQYF
>TRBV19|NA|NA|TRBJ1-3
TGTGCCAGTAGTCTCGACAGCTCTGGAAACACCATATATTTT
CASSLDSSGNTIYF
>TRBV28|NA|NA|TRBJ1-1
TGTGCCAGCAGTCATTGGGTGGGGCAGGCCAACACTGAAGCTTTCTTT
CASSHWVGQANTEAFF
>TRBV19|NA|NA|TRBJ2-1
TGTGCCAGTAGTCCAACGGGACAAGCCTACAATGAGCAGTTCTTC
CASSPTGQAYNEQFF
>TRBV27|once|TRBD1|TRBJ2-3
TGTGCCAGCGGCCTATCAGGGGGCAACACAGATACGCAGTATTTT
CASGLSGGNTDTQYF
>TRBV6-5|NA|TRBD2|TRBJ2-1
TGTGCCAGCAGATTAGCGGGAGTCTACAATGAGCAGTTCTTC
CASRLAGVYNEQFF
>TRBV6-1|NA|NA|TRBJ2-2
TGTGCCAGCAACCGGCACGGTTCGAACACCGGGGAGCTGCTTTTT
CASNRHGSNTGELLF
>TRBV29-1|NA|TRBD2|TRBJ2-7
TGCAGCGTGGAGGCGGGAGGGCCGGGTCAGTACTTC
CSVEAGGPGQYF
>TRBV6-1|medium-sized|NA|TRBJ2-6
TGTGCCAGCAGTGAAGTTCCCTTTCGTGGGGCCAACGTCCTGACTTTC
CASSEVPFRGANVLTF
>TRBV5-6|NA|NA|TRBJ2-1
TGTGCCAGCAGCTTGGTCAGCTCCTACAATGAGCAGTTCTTC
CASSLVSSYNEQFF
>TRBV7-2|NA|TRBD2|TRBJ2-5
TGTGCCAGCAGCCTTGCTCAAGGCGGGGGGTTCCAAGAGACCCAGTACTTC
CASSLAQGGGFQETQYF
>TRBV10-1|NA|NA|TRBJ2-3
TGCGCCAGCAGTGACTTTTCGGATACGCAGTATTTT
CASSDFSDTQYF
>TRBV7-9|NA|TRBD1|TRBJ1-4
TGTGCCAGCAGTTGGGGACAGGGTAATGAAAAACTGTTTTTT
CASSWGQGNEKLFF
>TRBV7-3|NA|TRBD2|TRBJ2-1
TGTGCCAGCAGCTTATGGGCGGGAGTTCCCAATGAGCAGTTCTTC
CASSLWAGVPNEQFF
>TRBV7-9|NA|TRBD2|TRBJ2-1
TGTGCCTTCGGATTAGCGGGAGGCAATGAGCAGTTCTTC
CAFGLAGGNEQFF
>TRBV5-8|few|NA|TRBJ2-1
TGTGCCAGCAGCTTGTTACCTCCCCGGGCCGATGAGCAGTTCTTC
CASSLLPPRADEQFF
>TRBV7-9|NA|NA|TRBJ2-7
TGTGCCAGCAGCTTAGTCCAGGGTACATACGAGCAGTACTTC
CASSLVQGTYEQYF
>TRBV6-5|NA|TRBD1|TRBJ2-2
TGTGCCAGCAGCCGGACAGGGGTGAACACCGGGGAGCTGTTTTTT
CASSRTGVNTGELFF
>TRBV10-2|NA|NA|TRBJ2-3
TGCGCCAGCAGTCGCGCTAGCAGCACAGATACGCAGTATTTT
CASSRASSTDTQYF
>TRBV30|once|NA|TRBJ2-7
TGTGCCTCCATGGGTAATGACGAGCAGTACTTC
CASMGNDEQYF